This T cell receptor (beta chain) was profiled in a study of blood T cell repertoires in COVID-19. Study-level background: Spain, Italy and the United States supplied samples that represented acute and convalescent COVID-19.

The germline V gene encodes CDR1 LNHDA and CDR2 SQIVND (reference sequence). V lost 7 bases, J lost 4 bases, and 9 bases stayed unmatched. This CDR3 is 15 amino acids long. The authors' processing: For nucleated cells, counts were estimated from reference gene primer amplification. Using immunoSEQ multiplex PCR, the repertoire was profiled, and TCRdb retains in-frame clones only, with some absent. V and J calls and clone size are as listed in that table; D and trimming were resolved from the DNA. Found here are a few hundred thousand clones, roughly 84% of them singletons; the top ten hold around 0.96%.

The origin of this receptor is a man between 35 and 55 years old with acute or convalescent COVID-19. What was sequenced was peripheral blood. The chain is built from TRBV19 and TRBJ1-3; 8 bases align to TRBD1. The DNA for the CDR3 is TGTGCCAGTACCATCACGACAGGGGACGGAAACACCATATATTTT. Its translation is CASTITTGDGNTIYF.